A selection of T cell receptor beta chains follows, all from one sample in a study of blood T cell repertoires in COVID-19. TCRdb keeps only in-frame clones here, not all; method: immunoSEQ multiplex PCR. There are some 460,000 clones in the sample; about nine tenths occur only once, and 0.7% lies in the top ten. The sample taken for sequencing was PBMCs or T cells enriched from blood (not recorded which). These receptors all stem from a woman between 18 and 29 years old who had recovered from COVID-19. Both conserved end residues are part of each CDR3. Each record gives: clone size, V gene, D gene, J gene, CDR3 length, CDR3 protein, CDR3 DNA. The D gene is left open where the match is weak. Clone size, where shown, is once, few, many, or a class for clones that have expanded.

clone size: NA; V gene: TRBV7-3; D gene: TRBD2; J gene: TRBJ2-1; CDR3 length: 16; CDR3 protein: CASSPGIAGGYNEQFF; CDR3 DNA: TGTGCCAGCAGCCCCGGAATAGCGGGGGGCTACAATGAGCAGTTCTTC
clone size: NA; V gene: TRBV6-6; D gene: NA; J gene: TRBJ2-3; CDR3 length: 14; CDR3 protein: CASSLMSGTDTQYF; CDR3 DNA: TGTGCCAGCAGTCTCATGAGCGGCACAGATACGCAGTATTTT
clone size: once; V gene: TRBV3-1/TRBV3-2; D gene: NA; J gene: TRBJ1-3; CDR3 length: 13; CDR3 protein: CASSQGARNTIYF; CDR3 DNA: TGTGCCAGCAGCCAAGGGGCACGGAACACCATATATTTT
clone size: NA; V gene: TRBV5-1; D gene: TRBD2; J gene: TRBJ2-7; CDR3 length: 15; CDR3 protein: CASSPGLAGGNEQYF; CDR3 DNA: TGCGCCAGCAGCCCCGGACTAGCGGGGGGCAACGAGCAGTACTTC
clone size: NA; V gene: TRBV24-1; D gene: NA; J gene: TRBJ2-5; CDR3 length: 14; CDR3 protein: CAIGGVGGRETQYF; CDR3 DNA: TGTGCCATTGGGGGTGTGGGGGGACGAGAGACCCAGTACTTC
clone size: once; V gene: TRBV3-1/TRBV3-2; D gene: NA; J gene: TRBJ2-3; CDR3 length: 13; CDR3 protein: CASSQNQADTQYF; CDR3 DNA: TGTGCCAGCAGTCAAAATCAGGCAGATACGCAGTATTTT
clone size: NA; V gene: TRBV5-1; D gene: TRBD1; J gene: TRBJ1-4; CDR3 length: 14; CDR3 protein: CASSLGQGEEKLFF; CDR3 DNA: TGCGCCAGCAGCCTCGGACAGGGCGAAGAAAAACTGTTTTTT
clone size: NA; V gene: TRBV12-5; D gene: NA; J gene: TRBJ2-1; CDR3 length: 12; CDR3 protein: CASGLGGNEQFF; CDR3 DNA: TGTGCTAGTGGTTTAGGAGGTAATGAGCAGTTCTTC
clone size: NA; V gene: TRBV7-2; D gene: TRBD1; J gene: TRBJ1-2; CDR3 length: 15; CDR3 protein: CASSSGQGPIRGYTF; CDR3 DNA: TGTGCCAGCAGCTCCGGACAGGGCCCAATTCGTGGCTACACCTTC
clone size: NA; V gene: TRBV7-2; D gene: TRBD2; J gene: TRBJ2-5; CDR3 length: 16; CDR3 protein: CASSLEGGGPPQTQYF; CDR3 DNA: TGTGCCAGCAGCTTAGAGGGCGGGGGGCCCCCCCAGACCCAGTACTTC
clone size: NA; V gene: TRBV7-2; D gene: NA; J gene: TRBJ1-2; CDR3 length: 13; CDR3 protein: CASSLGQGLGYTF; CDR3 DNA: TGTGCCAGCAGCTTAGGTCAGGGACTTGGCTACACCTTC
clone size: NA; V gene: TRBV5-1; D gene: NA; J gene: TRBJ1-1; CDR3 length: 13; CDR3 protein: CASSLWGDTEAFF; CDR3 DNA: TGCGCCAGCAGCTTGTGGGGGGACACTGAAGCTTTCTTT
clone size: once; V gene: TRBV30; D gene: NA; J gene: TRBJ2-1; CDR3 length: 11; CDR3 protein: CAWSQGDEQFF; CDR3 DNA: TGTGCCTGGAGCCAGGGCGATGAGCAGTTCTTC
clone size: NA; V gene: TRBV2; D gene: NA; J gene: TRBJ1-2; CDR3 length: 16; CDR3 protein: CASSFRQALSNYGYTF; CDR3 DNA: TGTGCCAGCAGTTTCCGACAGGCCCTCTCTAACTATGGCTACACCTTC
clone size: NA; V gene: TRBV18; D gene: TRBD1; J gene: TRBJ1-2; CDR3 length: 13; CDR3 protein: CASSPGQGDGYTF; CDR3 DNA: TGTGCCAGCTCACCCGGACAGGGTGATGGCTACACCTTC
clone size: once; V gene: TRBV30; D gene: NA; J gene: TRBJ1-5; CDR3 length: 16; CDR3 protein: CAWSATGGYPNQPQHF; CDR3 DNA: TGTGCCTGGAGTGCCACCGGGGGGTACCCGAATCAGCCCCAGCATTTT
clone size: NA; V gene: TRBV7-9; D gene: TRBD1; J gene: TRBJ1-4; CDR3 length: 16; CDR3 protein: CASSTLQGAPIEKLFF; CDR3 DNA: TGTGCCAGCAGCACCCTACAGGGGGCGCCGATAGAAAAACTGTTTTTT